Listed here are 31 T cell receptor beta chains from one sample, sequenced in a study of blood T cell repertoires in COVID-19. Clones were read by immunoSEQ multiplex PCR, and TCRdb kept only the in-frame ones, dropping some. Altogether about 160,000 clones are present, almost 85% being singletons, with the ten largest covering roughly 20%. Sequenced: peripheral blood. The receptors were gathered from a woman older than 75 with acute or convalescent COVID-19.

The chain combines TRBV6-2 or TRBV6-3 with TRBJ2-7, with 12 bases lining up with TRBD1. Germline CDR1 and CDR2: MNHEY and SVGEGT. The junction had 7 bases not matched to a gene; V was cut back by 5 bases and J by 2 bases. The CDR3 length is 16 residues. The CDR3 DNA reads as TGTGCCAGCAGTCAAGGCGGGACAGGGGGCGCCTACGAGCAGTACTTC. The encoded protein is CASSQGGTGGAYEQYF.

This clone is a singleton in its sample. The genes are TRBV15 and TRBJ2-1; D not resolved. The CDR3 is 12 residues long. V lost 6 bases and J 6 bases, leaving 9 bases between the germline ends. Germline V gene lookup returns CDR1 LNHNV and CDR2 YYDKDF (reference sequence). CDR3 loop: CATSHFLNEQFF. The CDR3 coding sequence is TGTGCCACCAGTCACTTCCTCAATGAGCAGTTCTTC.

The J gene is TRBJ1-1, the V gene TRBV5-1; 9 bases line up with TRBD1. The length of the CDR3 is 13 residues. Germline V gene lookup returns CDR1 SGHRS and CDR2 YFSETQ. V shed 0 bases and J 13 bases; nucleotides not matched to a gene: 7. CDR3 amino acids: CASSLDRGPDVFF. CDR3 DNA: TGCGCCAGCAGCTTGGACAGGGGGCCGGACGTTTTCTTT.

This chain uses TRBV30 with TRBJ2-1; the D gene is possibly TRBD1 (6 bases). Germline CDR1 GTSNPN, CDR2 SVGIG (reference sequence). CDR3 size: 14 residues. With 8 bases removed from V and 3 bases from J, the gap between germline ends came to 17 bases. The CDR3 loop is CAGDTGKRYNEQFF. The CDR3 bases are TGTGCCGGAGATACAGGGAAACGCTACAATGAGCAGTTCTTC.

V gene TRBV9 combines with J gene TRBJ1-5, with D possibly being TRBD1 (5 bases). Germline-derived CDR1 and CDR2 are SGDLS and YYNGEE. Trimming shortened V by 0 bases and J by 6 bases, and 13 bases separated the two germline ends. There are 15 residues in the CDR3. DNA for the CDR3: TGTGCCAGCAGCGTAGATTGGGACGGGGGTCAGCCCCAGCATTTT. Translated: CASSVDWDGGQPQHF. The whole variable domain, remainder taken from reference TRBV9 and TRBJ1-5, is DSGVTQTPKHLITATGQRVTLRCSPRSGDLSVYWYQQSLDQGLQFLIQYYNGEERAKGNILERFSAQQFPDLHSELNLSSLELGDSALYFCASSVDWDGGQPQHFGDGTRLSIL.

This chain uses TRBV27 with TRBJ1-5; D call uncertain. The CDR3 contains 14 residues. Looked up from germline, CDR1 is MNHEY and CDR2 is SMNVEV (reference sequence). V gave up 8 bases and J gave up 4 bases, with 15 bases separating them. The CDR3 sequence is CASGPSGGNQPQHF. The CDR3 nucleotides read TGTGCCAGCGGCCCTTCAGGTGGGAATCAGCCCCAGCATTTT.

The rearrangement uses TRBV11-2 and TRBJ1-6; 7 nucleotides line up with TRBD1. J lost 7 bases, V lost 5 bases, and 8 bases had no gene match. CDR3 length: 15 amino acids. Germline values: CDR1 SGHAT, CDR2 FQNNGV. The CDR3 nucleotides read TGTGCCAGCAGCACCTGGACAGGAGAAAATTCACCCCTCCACTTT. Its protein is CASSTWTGENSPLHF.

The CDR3 is CASSIDGVTEAFF. CDR3 DNA: TGTGCCAGTAGTATAGACGGTGTCACTGAAGCTTTCTTT. V usage is TRBV19 and J usage is TRBJ1-1, with D hard to call. The CDR3 spans 13 residues. V shed 0 bases and J shed 4 bases, with 6 bases lying between them. Germline CDR1 LNHDA, CDR2 SQIVND (reference sequence).

The chain employs TRBV7-2 and TRBJ2-7; D remains ambiguous. Germline CDR1 reads SGHTA; CDR2 reads FQGNSA. The V end lost 6 bases, the J end lost 5 bases, and 17 bases lay between the germline ends. The length of the CDR3 is 14 residues. CDR3 residues: CASSLDLGRNEQYF. Written as DNA, the CDR3 is TGTGCCAGCAGTCTGGATCTGGGCAGGAACGAGCAGTACTTC.

The genes are TRBV5-1 and TRBJ2-5; TRBD2 matches 10 bases. Germline V CDR1 and CDR2: SGHRS, YFSETQ. The CDR3 totals 17 residues. Losses at the gene ends were 2 bases for V and 5 bases for J; bases not matched to a gene: 12. This chain's CDR3 is CASSFTTSGWIGETQYF. CDR3 in DNA: TGCGCCAGCAGCTTTACGACTAGCGGGTGGATCGGGGAGACCCAGTACTTC.

This chain connects TRBV4-2 to TRBJ2-7, with 9 bases matching TRBD2. The V gene end was trimmed by 1 base and the J gene end by 6 bases; junction bases not matched to a gene: 10. Germline loops: CDR1 LGHNA, CDR2 YNFKEQ. The CDR3 contains 16 residues. The chain's CDR3 is CASSQGVIAGAVEQYF. CDR3 DNA: TGTGCCAGCAGCCAAGGAGTAATAGCGGGAGCTGTCGAGCAGTACTTC.

This clone was seen once. J is TRBJ1-2 and V is TRBV19; D call uncertain. Trimming removed 5 bases at V and 6 bases at J, with 19 bases between. CDR3 length: 15 amino acids. Looked up from germline, CDR1 is LNHDA and CDR2 is SQIVND (reference sequence). The CDR3 bases are TGTGCCAGTAGTTTCCGGTCTCTTTTTTTCGATGGCTACACCTTC. It yields the protein CASSFRSLFFDGYTF. Based on the CDR3 plus reference TRBV19 and TRBJ1-2, the full variable domain is DGGITQSPKYLFRKEGQNVTLSCEQNLNHDAMYWYRQDPGQGLRLIYYSQIVNDFQKGDIAEGYSVSREKKESFPLTVTSAQKNPTAFYLCASSFRSLFFDGYTFGSGTRLTVV.

CDR3 nucleotides: TGTGCCAGCAGCTGGGGACAGATGAACACTGAAGCTTTCTTT. The encoded protein is CASSWGQMNTEAFF. The chain is built from TRBV5-4 and TRBJ1-1, with 7 bases aligning to TRBD1. The CDR3 covers 14 residues. The V gene's germline CDR1 is SGHNT and CDR2 YYREEE (reference sequence). V dropped 3 bases and J dropped 0; count of bases not matched to a gene: 2.

J is TRBJ2-7 and V is TRBV30, with 9 bases lining up with TRBD1. This CDR3 has 14 residues. Germline V gives CDR1 GTSNPN, CDR2 SVGIG (reference sequence). With 3 bases clipped from V and 2 bases from J, the junction kept 5 bases outside the gene matches. The CDR3 DNA reads as TGTGCCTGGAGATGGGGACAGGGACCCTACGAGCAGTACTTC. Translated: CAWRWGQGPYEQYF.

With regard to this clone: Distinct nucleotide sequences in the sample also encode this CDR3. The chain couples TRBV19 to TRBJ1-1, with D unclear. Between the trimmed V and J ends, which lost 2 bases and 1 base, there was a span of 5 bases. The CDR3 extends over 13 amino acids. Germline values: CDR1 LNHDA, CDR2 SQIVND (reference sequence). This chain's CDR3 is CASSINSNTEAFF. DNA of the CDR3: TGTGCCAGTAGTATAAACTCGAACACTGAAGCTTTCTTT.

The CDR3 here is CAWSRGTSGETQYF. As DNA, the CDR3 is TGTGCCTGGAGCCGAGGGACTAGCGGAGAGACCCAGTACTTC. This chain connects TRBV30 to TRBJ2-5, with 11 bases lining up with TRBD2. CDR1 is GTSNPN, CDR2 SVGIG, per germline (reference sequence). CDR3 length equals 14 residues. Trimming removed 3 bases from V and 4 bases from J; junction bases left unmatched: 4.

V gene TRBV19 combines with J gene TRBJ1-2; 7 positions match TRBD1. Germline CDR1 LNHDA, CDR2 SQIVND (reference sequence). V lost 1 base to trimming and J lost 1 base; unmatched junction nucleotides: 9. There are 17 residues in the CDR3. In DNA, the CDR3 is TGTGCCAGTAGTATAGCGGACAGGACTCTCGTTAACTATGGCTACACCTTC. Translation gives CASSIADRTLVNYGYTF.

The rearrangement links TRBV6-5 to TRBJ2-7; maybe TRBD2 (6 bases). This CDR3 spans 13 amino acids. The germline V and J ends were trimmed by 5 bases and 7 bases, with 15 bases remaining between them. CDR1 is MNHEY and CDR2 is SVGAGI in the germline V gene. The CDR3 loop is CASSIRTGEEQYF. DNA for the CDR3: TGTGCCAGCAGTATTCGGACGGGGGAGGAGCAGTACTTC.

This clone has just one count. The chain joins TRBV4-1 to TRBJ1-4, with D uncertain. This CDR3 comprises 15 residues. The germline gives CDR1 MGHRA, CDR2 YSYEKL. V was cut by 0 bases and J by 8 bases, with 13 bases left in between. The CDR3 DNA reads as TGCGCCAGCAGCCAAGAAGCGGCAGTATCCGAAAAACTGTTTTTT. Protein product: CASSQEAAVSEKLFF.

The chain carries TRBV7-8 and TRBJ1-2, with TRBD1 matching 9 bases. Germline assignment: CDR1 SGHVS and CDR2 FQNEAQ. The CDR3 spans 15 residues. The V segment lost 2 bases and the J segment 4 bases; nucleotides outside the gene matches: 5. The chain's CDR3 is CASSLLQGASYGYTF. The CDR3 DNA follows: TGTGCCAGCAGCTTATTACAGGGGGCTTCCTATGGCTACACCTTC.

The chain joins TRBV10-1 to TRBJ2-3; D uncertain. The germline V and J ends were trimmed by 6 bases and 1 base, with 14 bases remaining between them. This CDR3 is 15 amino acids long. Germline values: CDR1 WNHNN, CDR2 SYGVQD (reference sequence). DNA for the CDR3: TGCGCCAGCAGCAACTCCCGACGGGGCACAGATACGCAGTATTTT. The encoded protein is CASSNSRRGTDTQYF.

This chain uses TRBV10-3 with TRBJ2-1, with 10 bases fitting TRBD2. The CDR3 is made up of 19 amino acids. In germline, CDR1 is ENHRY, CDR2 SYGVKD. V was pared by 0 bases and J by 0 bases, with 8 bases of the junction left unmatched. CDR3 protein: CAISESKLAGESSYNEQFF. CDR3 nucleotide sequence: TGTGCCATCAGTGAGTCGAAGCTAGCGGGAGAGAGCTCCTACAATGAGCAGTTCTTC.

This sequence joins TRBV9 and TRBJ2-7; the D is unclear. CDR3 length: 14 residues. V was clipped by 4 bases and J by 5 bases, with 16 bases between them. CDR1 and CDR2 from the germline V gene are SGDLS and YYNGEE. This CDR3 reads CASSLRVAPDEQYF. CDR3 in DNA: TGTGCCAGCAGCTTGCGAGTTGCTCCTGACGAGCAGTACTTC.

This clone was seen once. The chain employs TRBV14 and TRBJ1-2; D gene uncertain. Germline V CDR1 and CDR2: SGHDN, FVKESK. The CDR3 spans 13 residues. The V gene lost 0 bases and the J gene lost 7 bases, with 9 bases spanning the gap. In DNA, the CDR3 is TGTGCCAGCAGCCAAGATAGGAGGGCTGGCTACACCTTC. Translation: CASSQDRRAGYTF.

This clone was counted once. The chain couples TRBV24-1 to TRBJ1-1, with D hard to call. CDR1 KGHDR and CDR2 SFDVKD come from the germline V gene. Trimming removed 1 base from V and 5 bases from J, with 4 bases in between. The CDR3 contains 12 residues. The CDR3 DNA follows: TGTGCCACCAGTGATTTTTATACTGAAGCTTTCTTT. It specifies CATSDFYTEAFF.

The gene calls are TRBV2 and TRBJ2-1; possible D gene TRBD1, 7 bases. V lost 6 bases and J 4 bases, leaving 13 bases between the germline ends. CDR1 is SNHLY and CDR2 is FYNNEI in the germline V gene. The CDR3 covers 14 residues. CDR3 sequence reads: CASRRDSLYNEQFF. The CDR3 DNA reads as TGTGCCAGCAGGCGGGACAGCTTATACAATGAGCAGTTCTTC.

This clone was counted a single time. The chain links TRBV24-1 to TRBJ2-3, with a possible D match to TRBD1 (5 bases). Germline CDR1 reads KGHDR; CDR2 reads SFDVKD. V dropped 6 bases and J dropped 0 bases, with 6 bases sitting between them. This CDR3 spans 13 amino acids. The CDR3 is CATSHRSTDTQYF. CDR3 nucleotides: TGTGCCACCAGTCACAGGAGCACAGATACGCAGTATTTT.

The V and J genes are TRBV2 and TRBJ1-2, with TRBD1 identical over 9 bases. Trimming removed 7 bases from V and 7 bases from J; junction bases left unmatched: 7. This CDR3 has 13 amino acids. Germline assignment: CDR1 SNHLY and CDR2 FYNNEI. This chain's CDR3 is CASNRDREGGYTF. The CDR3 nucleotides are TGTGCCAGCAACAGGGACAGGGAGGGTGGCTACACCTTC. Drawing the rest from reference TRBV2 and TRBJ1-2, the complete variable domain is EPEVTQTPSHQVTQMGQEVILRCVPISNHLYFYWYRQILGQKVEFLVSFYNNEISEKSEIFDDQFSVERPDGSNFTLKIRSTKLEDSAMYFCASNRDREGGYTFGSGTRLTVV.

The genes are TRBV19 and TRBJ2-1, with 8 bases identical to TRBD2. V trimming: 7 bases; J trimming: 0 bases; junction bases outside the gene matches: 8. The CDR3 spans 16 residues. Looked up from germline, CDR1 is LNHDA and CDR2 is SQIVND (reference sequence). The CDR3 sequence is CASTPLAGSSYNEQFF. CDR3 bases: TGTGCCAGTACCCCCTTAGCGGGATCCTCCTACAATGAGCAGTTCTTC.

The rearrangement joins TRBV5-1 to TRBJ1-1; perhaps TRBD1 as D (5 bases). Germline V gives CDR1 SGHRS, CDR2 YFSETQ. The CDR3 sequence is 12 residues long. Trimming pared 0 bases from V and 7 bases from J, leaving 7 bases between. The CDR3 sequence: CASSLDRIEAFF. In nucleotides, the CDR3 is TGCGCCAGCAGCTTGGACAGGATTGAAGCTTTCTTT.

This clone showed up just a few times. The rearrangement links TRBV5-1 to TRBJ2-5; D is possibly TRBD1 (5 bases). Germline V gene data show CDR1 as SGHRS and CDR2 as YFSETQ. The CDR3 sequence is 15 residues long. V lost 3 bases to trimming and J lost 4 bases, with 16 bases between them. For the CDR3, the DNA is TGCGCCAGCAGCTCCTCCTCCAGGGCCGGAGAGACCCAGTACTTC. It encodes CASSSSSRAGETQYF.